The 14 T cell receptor beta chains in this list originate from one sample, sequenced in a study of memory B cells and T cells in multiple sclerosis. Repertoires were generated with immunoSEQ multiplex PCR, while TCRdb's copy carries only in-frame clones and drops some. The repertoire holds fewer than 9,000 clones, roughly 64% seen once, with roughly a third in the top ten. The sample consisted of memory (CD45RO+) CD8+ T cells from blood. Receptors originate from a human donor with multiple sclerosis.

This clone occurred a few times. The rearrangement uses TRBV5-4 and TRBJ1-1; D ambiguous. Trimming took off 4 bases at V and 3 bases at J, with 10 bases between the two ends. Germline lookup yields CDR1 SGHNT and CDR2 YYREEE (reference sequence). The CDR3 has 13 amino acids. The CDR3 DNA sequence: TGTGCCAGCAGCCCAGAATCACACACTGAAGCTTTCTTT. Amino acids: CASSPESHTEAFF.

This clone has a handful of counts. This chain uses TRBV7-3 with TRBJ1-6, with D perhaps TRBD1 (5 bases). CDR1 and CDR2 from the germline V gene are SGHTA and FQGTGA. V was pared by 4 bases and J by 8 bases, with 15 bases between. The CDR3 has 15 amino acids. CDR3 protein: CASSSGVTRDSPLHF. The CDR3 coding sequence is TGTGCCAGCAGCTCGGGGGTGACTCGGGATTCACCCCTCCACTTT.

The chain is built from TRBV28 and TRBJ2-7; 7 nucleotides align to TRBD2. CDR1 and CDR2 (germline): MDHEN, SYDVKM. This CDR3 is 12 amino acids long. The V gene end was trimmed by 5 bases and the J gene end by 6 bases; junction bases not matched to a gene: 4. The chain's CDR3 is CASSIGLGEQYF. The CDR3 nucleotides read TGTGCCAGCAGTATTGGACTAGGCGAGCAGTACTTC.

This clone came up a few times. The J gene is TRBJ2-5, the V gene TRBV4-2; 9 bases match TRBD2. The DNA end lines up better with TRBJ2-7; the J call may be wrong. Germline CDR1 is LGHNA and CDR2 is YNFKEQ. This CDR3 comprises 15 residues. CDR3 in DNA: TGTGCCAGCAGCCAATCGCGGGGGGGTTACGACGAGCAGTACTTC. Translated, it gives CASSQSRGGYDEQYF.

In its sample, this clone was seen a few times. The V call is TRBV11-1, the J call TRBJ2-5; TRBD1 matches at 9 bases. Germline V lookup: CDR1 SGHAT, CDR2 FQDESV (reference sequence). This CDR3 is 15 amino acids long. Trimming cost V 1 base and J 5 bases; bases outside gene matches: 5. CDR3 DNA sequence: TGTGCCAGCAGCTTAGGGACAGGGGATATGGAGACCCAGTACTTC. Residues: CASSLGTGDMETQYF.

The rearrangement uses TRBV10-2 and TRBJ2-7; maybe TRBD1 (5 bases). The V end was cut by 6 bases, the J end by 5 bases, with 17 bases between. This CDR3 has 14 amino acids. Germline CDR1 WSHSY, CDR2 SAAADI. The CDR3 region has the DNA TGCGCCAGCAGCCCAGGGATTCTATTCGACGAGCAGTACTTC. Translated, it gives CASSPGILFDEQYF.

This chain links TRBV28 with TRBJ2-7; D is possibly TRBD2 (5 bases). The V end lost 3 bases, the J end lost 2 bases, and 5 bases lay between the germline ends. CDR1 is MDHEN and CDR2 is SYDVKM in the germline V gene. The CDR3 consists of 12 residues. CDR3 sequence (DNA): TGTGCCAGCAGTTTGACTACCTACGAGCAGTACTTC. Its translation: CASSLTTYEQYF.

J is TRBJ2-7 and V is TRBV11-2, with 8 bases fitting TRBD2. V gave up 6 bases and J gave up 4 bases; unmatched junction bases: 2. CDR1 and CDR2 (germline): SGHAT, FQNNGV. The CDR3 totals 12 residues. In DNA, the CDR3 is TGTGCCAGCAGTAGCGGGGATTACGAGCAGTACTTC. Translating gives CASSSGDYEQYF.

The rearrangement uses TRBV6-4 and TRBJ2-3, with 9 bases aligning to TRBD2. Germline CDR1 reads MRHNA; CDR2 reads SNTAGT. V dropped 3 bases and J dropped 4; count of bases not matched to a gene: 5. The CDR3 extends over 15 amino acids. Here the CDR3 reads CASSEEVAGADTQYF. The CDR3, as DNA: TGTGCCAGCAGTGAGGAAGTAGCGGGAGCAGATACGCAGTATTTT.

The rearrangement uses TRBV27 and TRBJ2-3, with 10 bases that match TRBD2. J was trimmed by 5 bases and V by 3 bases; bases with no gene match: 14. CDR1 is MNHEY and CDR2 is SMNVEV in the germline V gene (reference sequence). The CDR3 covers 18 residues. For the CDR3, the DNA is TGTGCCAGCAGTTTTCATAGGAAAGCGGGGGGGCCTGGAGATACGCAGTATTTT. This encodes CASSFHRKAGGPGDTQYF.

V usage is TRBV4-2 and J usage is TRBJ2-7; 10 bases line up with TRBD1. The germline gives CDR1 LGHNA, CDR2 YNFKEQ. CDR3 length: 15 amino acids. V shed 4 bases and J 3 bases; nucleotides not matched to a gene: 6. CDR3 DNA sequence: TGTGCCAGCAGCCTTCGGACAGGGGGGAACTACGAGCAGTACTTC. Amino acids: CASSLRTGGNYEQYF.

This chain links TRBV29-1 with TRBJ2-1; D is perhaps TRBD2 (6 bases). V lost 3 bases, J lost 2 bases, and 11 bases lay in between. Germline lookup yields CDR1 SQVTM and CDR2 ANQGSEA. The CDR3 totals 14 residues. CDR3 amino acids: CSVEGGDTYNEQFF. CDR3 DNA: TGCAGCGTTGAGGGCGGGGATACCTACAATGAGCAGTTCTTC.

The chain links TRBV16 to TRBJ2-7; D is perhaps TRBD2 (5 bases). Per the germline V gene, CDR1 is KGHSY and CDR2 is FQNENV. The V gene lost 0 bases and the J gene lost 2 bases, with 11 bases spanning the gap. This CDR3 is 15 amino acids long. The CDR3 region is CASSQSSTGTYEQYF. DNA for the CDR3: TGTGCCAGCAGCCAATCTTCCACGGGGACCTACGAGCAGTACTTC. The full variable domain, rest sourced from reference TRBV16 and TRBJ2-7, is GEEVAQTPKHLVRGEGQKAKLYCAPIKGHSYVFWYQQVLKNEFKFLISFQNENVFDETGMPKERFSAKCLPNSPCSLEIQATKLEDSAVYFCASSQSSTGTYEQYFGPGTRLTVT.

This clone counts as medium-sized. V and J are TRBV18 and TRBJ2-2, with 7 bases fitting TRBD2. The CDR3 is 15 residues long. Germline-derived CDR1 and CDR2 are KGHSH and LQKENI. The V segment lost 0 bases and the J segment 7 bases; nucleotides outside the gene matches: 5. CDR3 coding DNA: TGTGCCAGCTCACCACCGAGCTCTAGCGGCGGGGAGCTGTTTTTT. Amino acid sequence: CASSPPSSSGGELFF.